This is a list of T cell receptor beta chains from one sample in a study of T cells in Graves' hyperthyroidism and ophthalmopathy. TCRdb processed the multiplex PCR reads anew with MiXCR; each CDR3 protein has one entry. The profile covers about 530,000 distinct CDR3 sequences, with more than 15% appearing a single time and around 17% taken by the ten largest. Sequencing was done on a sample of blood. The receptor source for this set is a woman aged 18-29 years with Graves' ophthalmopathy. Both conserved end residues are part of each CDR3. The order of the fields is J gene, V gene, clone size, D gene, CDR3 protein, CDR3 DNA. D genes are given only for firm matches. A clone size is listed for some rows: how often the clone was seen (once, few, many), or a class if it is expanded.

j_call: TRBJ2-7
v_call: TRBV14
clone_size: few
d_call: NA
cdr3_aa: CASSQVNRHYEQYF
cdr3_nt: TGTGCCAGCAGCCAAGTCAACAGGCACTACGAGCAGTACTTC

j_call: TRBJ2-3
v_call: TRBV3-1
clone_size: NA
d_call: NA
cdr3_aa: CASSHDRAADTQYF
cdr3_nt: TGTGCCAGCAGCCATGATCGGGCGGCAGATACGCAGTATTTT

j_call: TRBJ2-3
v_call: TRBV18
clone_size: many
d_call: NA
cdr3_aa: CASSPKYSTDTQYF
cdr3_nt: TGTGCCAGCTCACCGAAATACTCCACAGATACGCAGTATTTT

j_call: TRBJ1-5
v_call: TRBV18
clone_size: many
d_call: NA
cdr3_aa: CASSTSQGSNQPQHF
cdr3_nt: TGTGCCAGCTCAACCAGCCAGGGAAGCAATCAGCCCCAGCATTTT

j_call: TRBJ2-2
v_call: TRBV28
clone_size: NA
d_call: TRBD1
cdr3_aa: CAISAGQGGTGELFF
cdr3_nt: TGTGCCATCAGCGCTGGACAGGGGGGTACCGGGGAGCTGTTTTTT

j_call: TRBJ1-2
v_call: TRBV5-1
clone_size: NA
d_call: NA
cdr3_aa: CASSGGTFIYGYTF
cdr3_nt: TGCGCCAGCAGCGGGGGGACCTTTATCTACGGCTACACCTTC

j_call: TRBJ2-7
v_call: TRBV20-1
clone_size: NA
d_call: NA
cdr3_aa: CSARVRGLLYEQYF
cdr3_nt: TGCAGTGCTAGAGTTCGGGGACTTCTCTACGAGCAGTACTTC

j_call: TRBJ1-6
v_call: TRBV15
clone_size: few
d_call: NA
cdr3_aa: CATSKGRGRNSPLHF
cdr3_nt: TGTGCCACCAGCAAAGGGAGGGGCAGAAATTCACCCCTCCACTTT

j_call: TRBJ1-5
v_call: TRBV12-3/TRBV12-4
clone_size: many
d_call: NA
cdr3_aa: CASSLPYGLDYQPQHF
cdr3_nt: TGTGCCAGCAGTCTGCCGTATGGACTTGATTATCAGCCCCAGCATTTT

j_call: TRBJ2-7
v_call: TRBV12-3/TRBV12-4
clone_size: once
d_call: TRBD2
cdr3_aa: CASSDFPGGTGEQYF
cdr3_nt: TGTGCCAGCAGTGATTTTCCCGGGGGGACTGGCGAGCAGTACTTC

j_call: TRBJ2-2
v_call: TRBV7-8
clone_size: many
d_call: NA
cdr3_aa: CASSDPPAGYTGELFF
cdr3_nt: TGTGCCAGCAGCGATCCCCCGGCAGGTTACACCGGGGAGCTGTTTTTT

j_call: TRBJ1-4
v_call: TRBV5-1
clone_size: few
d_call: NA
cdr3_aa: CASSFGGGTNEKLFF
cdr3_nt: TGCGCCAGCAGCTTTGGGGGGGGAACTAATGAAAAACTGTTTTTT

j_call: TRBJ1-1
v_call: TRBV12-3/TRBV12-4
clone_size: many
d_call: NA
cdr3_aa: CASSSLREEAFF
cdr3_nt: TGTGCCAGCAGTTCCCTAAGGGAGGAAGCTTTCTTT

j_call: TRBJ2-1
v_call: TRBV19
clone_size: NA
d_call: TRBD2
cdr3_aa: CASSKLAGALFEQFF
cdr3_nt: TGTGCCAGTAGTAAACTAGCGGGGGCCCTCTTTGAGCAGTTCTTC

j_call: TRBJ2-3
v_call: TRBV20-1
clone_size: many
d_call: TRBD2
cdr3_aa: CSAYPGLAGGASSDTQYF
cdr3_nt: TGCAGTGCCTATCCGGGACTAGCGGGGGGAGCCAGTTCAGATACGCAGTATTTT

j_call: TRBJ2-7
v_call: TRBV28
clone_size: many
d_call: NA
cdr3_aa: CASSLDGTETYEQYF
cdr3_nt: TGTGCCAGCAGTTTAGATGGGACGGAGACCTACGAGCAGTACTTC

j_call: TRBJ1-4
v_call: TRBV7-9
clone_size: NA
d_call: NA
cdr3_aa: CASTIGSSNEKLFF
cdr3_nt: TGTGCCAGCACCATTGGGTCCTCAAATGAAAAACTGTTTTTT

j_call: TRBJ2-7
v_call: TRBV20-1
clone_size: many
d_call: NA
cdr3_aa: CSAVTGKIYEQYF
cdr3_nt: TGCAGTGCAGTTACAGGGAAAATCTACGAGCAGTACTTC

j_call: TRBJ2-3
v_call: TRBV6-2/TRBV6-3
clone_size: few
d_call: TRBD2
cdr3_aa: CASRPRTSGRAIRTDTQYF
cdr3_nt: TGTGCCAGCAGACCCCGGACTAGCGGGAGGGCGATTAGAACAGATACGCAGTATTTT

j_call: TRBJ1-1
v_call: TRBV5-6
clone_size: few
d_call: NA
cdr3_aa: CASIAGFNTEAFF
cdr3_nt: TGTGCCAGCATTGCGGGGTTTAACACTGAAGCTTTCTTT

j_call: TRBJ2-5
v_call: TRBV29-1
clone_size: NA
d_call: NA
cdr3_aa: CTAGGAGRNF
cdr3_nt: TGCACCGCTGGGGGGGCAGGGAGGAACTTC

j_call: TRBJ1-2
v_call: TRBV20-1
clone_size: few
d_call: TRBD1
cdr3_aa: CSASPPDRASYYGYTF
cdr3_nt: TGCAGTGCTAGCCCACCTGACAGGGCTTCCTACTATGGCTACACCTTC

j_call: TRBJ2-1
v_call: TRBV7-9
clone_size: many
d_call: TRBD1
cdr3_aa: CASSSTGTGFAQRQFF
cdr3_nt: TGTGCCAGCAGCTCAACCGGGACAGGGTTTGCCCAAAGGCAGTTCTTC

j_call: TRBJ1-2
v_call: TRBV5-1
clone_size: few
d_call: TRBD1
cdr3_aa: CASSLDGQGAYGYTF
cdr3_nt: TGCGCCAGCAGCTTGGACGGACAGGGAGCCTATGGCTACACCTTC

j_call: TRBJ1-2
v_call: TRBV7-9
clone_size: few
d_call: NA
cdr3_aa: CASSSIGQNYGYTF
cdr3_nt: TGTGCCAGCAGTTCCATAGGACAGAACTATGGCTACACCTTC

j_call: TRBJ1-1
v_call: TRBV20-1
clone_size: NA
d_call: TRBD1
cdr3_aa: CSAPGQGVTEAFF
cdr3_nt: TGCAGTGCACCTGGACAGGGAGTCACTGAAGCTTTCTTT

j_call: TRBJ2-5
v_call: TRBV18
clone_size: many
d_call: NA
cdr3_aa: CASSPPWVAATGETQYF
cdr3_nt: TGTGCCAGCTCACCACCCTGGGTAGCGGCGACGGGAGAGACCCAGTACTTC

j_call: TRBJ2-5
v_call: TRBV7-9
clone_size: NA
d_call: NA
cdr3_aa: CASSWLEGTQKTQYF
cdr3_nt: TGTGCCAGCAGCTGGTTGGAGGGGACCCAAAAGACCCAGTACTTC

j_call: TRBJ2-7
v_call: TRBV6-2/TRBV6-3
clone_size: many
d_call: TRBD1
cdr3_aa: CASSRTGTGTYEQYF
cdr3_nt: TGTGCCAGCAGTAGAACCGGGACAGGAACCTACGAGCAGTACTTC

j_call: TRBJ2-1
v_call: TRBV27
clone_size: many
d_call: TRBD2
cdr3_aa: CATTRGTSGIIYNEQFF
cdr3_nt: TGTGCCACGACTCGGGGGACTAGCGGGATTATCTACAATGAGCAGTTCTTC

j_call: TRBJ2-1
v_call: TRBV28
clone_size: NA
d_call: NA
cdr3_aa: CASSLGTHNEQFF
cdr3_nt: TGTGCCAGCAGCCTAGGGACCCACAATGAGCAGTTCTTC

j_call: TRBJ2-1
v_call: TRBV13
clone_size: few
d_call: NA
cdr3_aa: CASSLSFEQFF
cdr3_nt: TGTGCCAGCAGCTTATCTTTTGAGCAGTTCTTC

j_call: TRBJ2-7
v_call: TRBV2
clone_size: many
d_call: NA
cdr3_aa: CASGRIGVYYEQYF
cdr3_nt: TGTGCCAGCGGCAGAATAGGGGTGTACTACGAGCAGTACTTC

j_call: TRBJ2-2
v_call: TRBV28
clone_size: many
d_call: NA
cdr3_aa: CASSLQGRDTGELFF
cdr3_nt: TGTGCCAGCAGTCTACAGGGAAGAGACACCGGGGAGCTGTTTTTT